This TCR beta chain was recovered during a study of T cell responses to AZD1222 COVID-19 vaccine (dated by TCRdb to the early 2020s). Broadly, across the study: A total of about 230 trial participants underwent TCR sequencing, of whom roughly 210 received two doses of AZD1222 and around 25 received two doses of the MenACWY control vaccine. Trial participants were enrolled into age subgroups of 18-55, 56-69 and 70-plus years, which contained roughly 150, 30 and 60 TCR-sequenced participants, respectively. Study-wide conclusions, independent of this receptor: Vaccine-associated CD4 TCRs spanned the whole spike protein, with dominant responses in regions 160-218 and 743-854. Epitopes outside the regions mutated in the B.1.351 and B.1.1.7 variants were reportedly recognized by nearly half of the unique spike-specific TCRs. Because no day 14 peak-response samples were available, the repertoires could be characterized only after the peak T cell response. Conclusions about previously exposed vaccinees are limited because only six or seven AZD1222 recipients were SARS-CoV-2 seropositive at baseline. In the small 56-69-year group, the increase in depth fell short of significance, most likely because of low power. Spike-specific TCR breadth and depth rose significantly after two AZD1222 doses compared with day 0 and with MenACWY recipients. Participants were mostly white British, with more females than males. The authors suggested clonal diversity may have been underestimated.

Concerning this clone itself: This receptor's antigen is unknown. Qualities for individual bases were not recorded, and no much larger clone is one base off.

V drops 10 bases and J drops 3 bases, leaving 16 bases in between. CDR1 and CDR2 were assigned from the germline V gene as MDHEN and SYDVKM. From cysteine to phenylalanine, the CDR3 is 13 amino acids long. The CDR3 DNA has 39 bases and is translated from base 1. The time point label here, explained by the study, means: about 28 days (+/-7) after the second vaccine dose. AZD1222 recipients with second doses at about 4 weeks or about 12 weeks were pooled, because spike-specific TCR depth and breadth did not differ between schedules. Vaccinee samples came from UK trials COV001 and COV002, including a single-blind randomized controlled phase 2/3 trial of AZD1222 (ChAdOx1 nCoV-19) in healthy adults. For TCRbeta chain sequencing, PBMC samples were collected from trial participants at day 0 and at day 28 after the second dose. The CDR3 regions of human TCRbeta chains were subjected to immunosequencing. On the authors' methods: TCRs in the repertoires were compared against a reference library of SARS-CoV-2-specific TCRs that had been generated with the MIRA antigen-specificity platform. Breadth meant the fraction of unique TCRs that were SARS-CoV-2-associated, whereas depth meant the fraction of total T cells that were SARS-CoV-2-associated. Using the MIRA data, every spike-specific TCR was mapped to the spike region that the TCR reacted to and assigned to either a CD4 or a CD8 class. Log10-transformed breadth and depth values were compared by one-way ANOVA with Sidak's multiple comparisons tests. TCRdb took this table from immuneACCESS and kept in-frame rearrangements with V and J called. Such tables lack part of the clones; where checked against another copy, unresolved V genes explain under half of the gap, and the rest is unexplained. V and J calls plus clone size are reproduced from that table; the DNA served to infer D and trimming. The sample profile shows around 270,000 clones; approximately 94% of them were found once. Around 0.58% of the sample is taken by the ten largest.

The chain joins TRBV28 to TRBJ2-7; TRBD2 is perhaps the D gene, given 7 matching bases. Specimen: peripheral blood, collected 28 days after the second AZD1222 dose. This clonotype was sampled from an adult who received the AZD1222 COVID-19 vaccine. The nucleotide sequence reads TGTGCCACCCGCGGGGGCCTTCTCTACGAGCAGTACTTC. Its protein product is CATRGGLLYEQYF. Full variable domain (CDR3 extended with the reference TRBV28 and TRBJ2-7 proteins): DVKVTQSSRYLVKRTGEKVFLECVQDMDHENMFWYRQDPGLGLRLIYFSYDVKMKEKGDIPEGYSVSREKKERFSLILESASTNQTSMYLCATRGGLLYEQYFGPGTRLTVT.